The next 20 T cell receptor beta chains were all read from a single sample in a study of T cell repertoires in cytomegalovirus infection (dated by TCRdb to the late 2010s). Sequencer: Illumina HiSeq 1500. TCRdb reworked the public reads: Q25 trimming with fastp, MiXCR clone assembly, productive beta chains retained. All rows with the same CDR3 protein become a single entry with the most common DNA and genes. In this sample the table shows around 130,000 distinct CDR3 sequences, under 30% of which occur a single time. 30% to 40% of the sample goes to the ten largest clones. Their target antigens are unknown. The sample consisted of PBMCs, sequenced either directly or after in vitro stimulation (not recorded which). Source of these receptors: a human donor in good health (CMV status not recorded). Some clones in this sample may be carry-over from other donors' samples.

This clonotype was observed a handful of times. The chain has TRBV15 and TRBJ1-5; unclear D gene. CDR3 length: 16 residues. V lost 0 bases and J 4 bases, leaving 13 bases between the germline ends. The germline V gene has CDR1 LNHNV and CDR2 YYDKDF (reference sequence). CDR3 region: CATSRDAGTLNQPQHF. CDR3 bases: TGTGCCACCAGCAGAGATGCGGGCACCCTAAATCAGCCCCAGCATTTT.

This clonotype appeared many times. The chain links TRBV7-9 to TRBJ2-5; possibly TRBD2 for D (5 bases). The germline CDR1 and CDR2 sequences are SEHNR and FQNEAQ (reference sequence). V lost 1 base to trimming and J lost 5 bases, with 11 bases between them. This CDR3 is built from 14 residues. The CDR3 is CASSLGYGIETQYF. CDR3 DNA: TGTGCCAGCAGCTTAGGTTACGGGATCGAGACCCAGTACTTC.

This CDR3 reads CSAKGAGYGYTF. The CDR3 DNA reads TGCAGTGCAAAGGGGGCGGGGTATGGCTACACCTTC. This chain uses TRBV20-1 with TRBJ1-2, with 7 bases matching TRBD1. The germline V gene encodes CDR1 DFQATT and CDR2 SNEGSKA (reference sequence). V gave up 6 bases and J gave up 5 bases; unmatched junction bases: 6. The CDR3 has 12 amino acids.

V usage is TRBV27 and J usage is TRBJ2-2; maybe TRBD1 (6 bases). Trimming removed 5 bases from V and 5 bases from J, with 15 bases in between. The germline V gene has CDR1 MNHEY and CDR2 SMNVEV (reference sequence). There are 15 residues in the CDR3. The DNA for the CDR3 is TGTGCCAGCAGTACGATAGGGGGACGAACCGGGGAGCTGTTTTTT. Its translation: CASSTIGGRTGELFF.

The genes are TRBV7-2 and TRBJ2-1, with D possibly being TRBD2 (5 bases). Trimming stripped 0 bases from V and 9 bases from J, with 15 bases between. The CDR3 is 15 residues long. The germline V gene has CDR1 SGHTA and CDR2 FQGNSA. The chain's CDR3 is CASSLAYRTSSEQFF. The CDR3 nucleotides are TGTGCCAGCAGCTTAGCCTACCGGACTTCCTCTGAGCAGTTCTTC.

In this sample, this clonotype turned up many times. The chain has TRBV6-1 and TRBJ2-1; TRBD1 agrees at 7 bases. The CDR3 sequence is 15 residues long. The J segment lost 2 bases and the V segment lost 6 bases, leaving 7 bases of the junction unmatched. Germline loops: CDR1 MNHNS, CDR2 SASEGT. The CDR3 loop is CASRVDRVPYNEQFF. The CDR3, as DNA: TGTGCCAGCAGGGTAGACAGGGTCCCCTACAATGAGCAGTTCTTC.

The chain has TRBV20-1 and TRBJ1-4; D gene uncertain. Looked up from germline, CDR1 is DFQATT and CDR2 is SNEGSKA (reference sequence). V was pared by 5 bases and J by 8 bases, with 9 bases between. The CDR3 runs 11 residues. The CDR3 reads CSAWHLEKLFF. The DNA of the CDR3 is TGCAGTGCTTGGCATTTAGAAAAACTGTTTTTT.

This clonotype was counted a few times. This sequence joins TRBV5-4 and TRBJ2-5, with D hard to call. The germline CDR1 and CDR2 sequences are SGHNT and YYREEE (reference sequence). CDR3 length equals 16 residues. V was clipped by 3 bases and J by 2 bases, with 17 bases between them. The CDR3 is CASSYGRKYVQETQYF. In nucleotides, the CDR3 is TGTGCCAGCAGCTACGGACGGAAGTACGTTCAAGAGACCCAGTACTTC. Using reference TRBV5-4 and TRBJ2-5 for the parts outside the CDR3, the full variable domain is ETGVTQSPTHLIKTRGQQVTLRCSSQSGHNTVSWYQQALGQGPQFIFQYYREEENGRGNFPPRFSGLQFPNYSSELNVNALELDDSALYLCASSYGRKYVQETQYFGPGTRLLVL.

This clonotype has just a few counts. This chain links TRBV6-1 with TRBJ1-2; TRBD1 is a possible D gene (5 bases). Germline CDR1 MNHNS, CDR2 SASEGT. V was trimmed by 0 bases and J by 4 bases, leaving 12 bases between them. CDR3 length: 15 amino acids. The DNA of the CDR3 is TGTGCCAGCAGTGAAGCGCAGGGTTTCGGCTATGGCTACACCTTC. As protein: CASSEAQGFGYGYTF.

With respect to this clonotype: Just one base apart from a much larger clone, this may be a read error. The J gene is TRBJ2-1, the V gene TRBV4-1; the D is unclear. The CDR3 covers 16 residues. The germline gives CDR1 MGHRA, CDR2 YSYEKL. The DNA for the CDR3 is TGCGTCAGCAACGACGCAAGAGGCGTCATTCCCGGCGAGCAGTTCTTC. Translated, it gives CVSNDARGVIPGEQFF.

The table lists this clonotype with a few counts. V usage is TRBV7-2 and J usage is TRBJ2-1; 7 bases match TRBD1. Germline V gene lookup returns CDR1 SGHTA and CDR2 FQGNSA. V trimming: 4 bases; J trimming: 4 bases; junction bases outside the gene matches: 7. The CDR3 is made up of 15 amino acids. In DNA, the CDR3 is TGTGCCAGCAGCTCCCAAAGGGGGCAATACAATGAGCAGTTCTTC. This translates into CASSSQRGQYNEQFF.

The chain employs TRBV25-1 and TRBJ1-1, with D tentatively TRBD1 (5 bases). The CDR3 spans 14 residues. V lost 3 bases, J lost 1 base, and 9 bases lay in between. In germline, CDR1 is MGHDK, CDR2 SYGVNS. The DNA for the CDR3 is TGTGCCAGCAGTGATTCGGGGGAGAACACTGAAGCTTTCTTT. Amino acid sequence: CASSDSGENTEAFF.

This clonotype has a handful of counts. This chain joins TRBV6-5 and TRBJ2-3, with TRBD2 matching over 11 bases. This CDR3 is 15 amino acids long. The ends lost 8 bases at V and 4 bases at J; junction bases unmatched: 8. Germline V gene lookup returns CDR1 MNHEY and CDR2 SVGAGI. The CDR3, as DNA: TGTGCCAGCTGTACCGGGACTAGCGGCCCAGATACGCAGTATTTT. Translating it yields CASCTGTSGPDTQYF.

The V gene is TRBV6-1, the J gene TRBJ2-7; D is ambiguous. Deletions cut 7 bases from V and 6 bases from J, with 16 bases between. Germline lookup yields CDR1 MNHNS and CDR2 SASEGT. This CDR3 is built from 13 residues. The CDR3 region is CASKKENWGEQYF. In DNA, the CDR3 is TGTGCCAGCAAGAAGGAAAACTGGGGCGAGCAGTACTTC.

The genes are TRBV7-6 and TRBJ1-5; D is uncertain. V shed 1 base and J shed 4 bases, with 8 bases lying between them. Germline V gene sequence: CDR1 SGHVS, CDR2 FNYEAQ. The CDR3 length is 14 residues. CDR3 bases: TGTGCCAGCAGCTTAGACCCTGTTAATCAGCCCCAGCATTTT. This codes for CASSLDPVNQPQHF.

This clonotype was seen a handful of times. The rearrangement links TRBV27 to TRBJ2-1; TRBD2 matches 8 bases. Trimming removed 5 bases from V and 2 bases from J; junction bases left unmatched: 8. The CDR3 consists of 16 residues. Germline CDR1 MNHEY, CDR2 SMNVEV (reference sequence). CDR3 region: CASSPLAGFTYNEQFF. The CDR3 nucleotides read TGTGCCAGCAGTCCTTTAGCGGGGTTCACCTACAATGAGCAGTTCTTC.

The chain recombines TRBV28 with TRBJ1-5, with TRBD1 matching over 12 bases. Germline V gene data show CDR1 as MDHEN and CDR2 as SYDVKM. V was pared by 3 bases and J by 6 bases, with 12 bases of the junction left unmatched. The CDR3 is 18 residues long. CDR3 in DNA: TGTGCCAGCAGTTTGCGTTCTCTGGGACAGGGGGCCGGTCAGCCCCAGCATTTT. Translation gives CASSLRSLGQGAGQPQHF.

This clonotype was seen only a few times. The V call is TRBV19, the J call TRBJ1-4; D remains unclear. This CDR3 is 15 amino acids long. The V end lost 3 bases, the J end lost 6 bases, and 14 bases lay between the germline ends. Germline assignment: CDR1 LNHDA and CDR2 SQIVND (reference sequence). The CDR3, as DNA: TGTGCCAGTAGTATCCTCGGCGGCTCAGATGAAAAACTGTTTTTT. This sequence encodes CASSILGGSDEKLFF.

This clonotype was detected a few times. The chain combines TRBV20-1 with TRBJ1-2, with D possibly TRBD1 on 6 matching bases. Germline values: CDR1 DFQATT, CDR2 SNEGSKA (reference sequence). This CDR3 comprises 13 residues. Trimming left V 4 bases short and J 2 bases short, with 11 bases between. This CDR3 is CSAIRDTNYGYTF. Here the CDR3 DNA reads TGCAGTGCTATACGGGACACCAACTATGGCTACACCTTC.

The chain joins TRBV6-2 or TRBV6-3 to TRBJ1-5; D uncertain. Between the trimmed V and J ends, which lost 5 bases and 1 base, there was a span of 12 bases. Looked up from germline, CDR1 is MNHEY and CDR2 is SVGEGT. This CDR3 is 15 amino acids long. CDR3 sequence (DNA): TGTGCCAGCAGTCCACATGAAGACAGCAATCAGCCCCAGCATTTT. Protein product: CASSPHEDSNQPQHF.